Sequencing of this T cell receptor beta chain was carried out in a study of blood T cells in healthy people across ages (dated by TCRdb to between 2014 and 2016). The study in broad terms: In model experiments, template switching captured roughly one uniquely barcoded TCR beta cDNA molecule for every two T cells. The study analyzed two additional independent replicas of 1 million unique cDNA reads from the same blood draw for two donors, one aged 18 to 30 and one aged 80 or older. Age-related changes in TCR beta repertoire diversity were measured in the study by deep sequencing normalized with unique cDNA molecular identifiers. The donors were split into four age groups: young (average around 15 years), middle-aged (39), aged (roughly 65) and long-lived (approximately 89). To avoid experimental bias, donors of different ages were randomly spread across the sequencing lanes.

The receptor library was made with 5' RACE. This sample was sequenced with an Illumina HiSeq 2500. A second roughly 6 to 12 cycle PCR used a sample-barcoded 5' primer and a J-beta primer mix. A template-switch 5' adaptor carrying 12 random nucleotides introduced a unique molecular identifier onto each TCR beta cDNA molecule. Each sample yielded at least 2.5 million CDR3-containing paired-end reads. The Mint cDNA synthesis kit, primed by a TRBC-specific oligonucleotide, was used to synthesize first-strand cDNA from all RNA. Following uracil-DNA glycosylase treatment, all cDNA underwent a first 18-cycle PCR with the universal primers M1SS and BC2_uni_R. Turning to the authors' computational methods: For normalization, 1 million high-quality reads were randomly selected from each sample, with every read carrying a distinct molecular identifier. Reads with shared molecular identifiers were discarded instead of being binned into consensus sequences. MiTCR, with a Q25 quality threshold and the strictest error-elimination algorithm, was used for CDR3 identification, clonotype clustering and error correction. A nonparametric unseen species model using Euler transformation provided a lower-bound estimate of total TCR beta diversity. The public reads were quality trimmed at Q25 with fastp and then assembled into clones with MiXCR by TCRdb, keeping productive beta chains. Each entry merges the rows of one CDR3 protein and shows their most common DNA and genes. The V and J calls here are based on TCRdb, not the publication. For this sample there are fewer than 700,000 distinct CDR3 sequences; around 50% appear just once. The ten most abundant clones make up around 23% of the sample.

Concerning this clonotype itself: The antigen it binds to is not known. No much larger clone is present one base from it, and per-base qualities are unavailable.

From its cysteine to its phenylalanine, the CDR3 spans 12 amino acids. Kept here is only the CDR3 DNA, which spans 36 bases and is read in frame from base 1. As encoded in the germline V gene, CDR1 is MDHEN while CDR2 is SYDVKM. Between the V and J ends, shortened by 10 bases and 7 bases respectively, the junction contains 16 bases. Overall study outcomes, separate from this receptor: As age increased, observed TCR beta diversity per million T cells dropped in a roughly linear way, and a significant reduction was already evident by age around 41. Observed TCR beta diversity correlated strongly with the percentage of naive T cells measured by flow cytometry. Compared with the aged group, the long-lived group had more naive CD4+ T cells, fewer expanded clones and increased TCR diversity, suggesting age selection. Estimates of total diversity from one million sequenced T cells were regarded as lower bounds and underestimates. Because the CMV infection status of the donors was unknown, age-related changes in expanded clonotypes may potentially have been confounded. Conclusive comparison of naive and antigen-experienced compartments was prevented by the profiling of bulk unsorted PBMCs.

Systemically healthy Caucasian individuals from Russia, 35 to 50 in total and aged roughly 6 to 95 years, were included as donors. Ten milliliters of peripheral blood were collected from each donor into EDTA-treated Vacutainer tubes. Ficoll-Paque density-gradient centrifugation was used to isolate PBMCs, with at least 6.5 million per sample. Total RNA, at least 6 micrograms per sample, was extracted from PBMCs with Trizol reagent. For every donor, flow cytometry on a PBMC aliquot measured the percentage of naive CD45RAhigh/CD27high T cells. Rearrangement joined TRBV28 to TRBJ1-2; perhaps TRBD1 is the D gene, with 5 bases matching. Sequenced input: blood. The sequence was collected from an elderly man in good health. The DNA is TGTGCCATCGGGCTGGGGGGGTTTGGCTACACCTTC. Translation gives CAIGLGGFGYTF.